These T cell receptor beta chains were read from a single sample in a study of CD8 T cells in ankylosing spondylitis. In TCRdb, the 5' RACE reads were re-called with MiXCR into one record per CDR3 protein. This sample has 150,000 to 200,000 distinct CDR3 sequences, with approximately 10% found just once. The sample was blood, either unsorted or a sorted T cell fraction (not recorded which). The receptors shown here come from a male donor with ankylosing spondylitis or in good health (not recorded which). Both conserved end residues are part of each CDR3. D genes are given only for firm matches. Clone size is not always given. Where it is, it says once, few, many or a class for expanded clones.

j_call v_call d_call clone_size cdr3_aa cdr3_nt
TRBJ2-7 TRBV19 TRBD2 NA CASSTKNRLAGASYEQYF TGTGCCAGTAGTACCAAGAATCGACTAGCGGGGGCCTCCTACGAGCAGTACTTC
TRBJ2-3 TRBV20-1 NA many CSARDSPGTDTQYF TGCAGTGCTAGAGACTCCCCCGGCACAGATACGCAGTATTTT
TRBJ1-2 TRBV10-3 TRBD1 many CAISEGTGSGGYTF TGTGCCATCAGTGAGGGGACAGGGTCGGGCGGCTACACCTTC
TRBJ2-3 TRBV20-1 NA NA CSADDVTEPGDTQYF TGCAGTGCCGATGACGTGACCGAACCAGGGGATACGCAGTATTTT
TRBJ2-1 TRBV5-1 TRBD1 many CASSLAGQVYNEQFF TGCGCCAGCAGCTTGGCAGGACAGGTATACAATGAGCAGTTCTTC
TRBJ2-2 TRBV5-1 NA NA CASRATGVGGALFF TGCGCCAGCAGGGCCACAGGGGTCGGCGGGGCGCTGTTTTTT
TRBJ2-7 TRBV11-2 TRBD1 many CASSKITGTGGYEQYF TGTGCCAGCAGCAAAATTACCGGGACAGGGGGTTACGAGCAGTACTTC
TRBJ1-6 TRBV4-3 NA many CASSQEHTGSPLHF TGCGCCAGCAGCCAAGAACACACCGGTTCACCCCTCCACTTT
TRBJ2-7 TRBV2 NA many CASSEARGVEQYF TGTGCCAGCAGTGAAGCTAGGGGCGTCGAGCAGTACTTC
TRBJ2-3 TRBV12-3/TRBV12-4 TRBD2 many CASSPGLAGGTDTQYF TGTGCCAGCAGTCCTGGACTAGCGGGGGGCACAGATACGCAGTATTTT
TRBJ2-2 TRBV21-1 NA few CASSDGELFF TGTGCCAGCAGTGACGGGGAGCTGTTTTTT
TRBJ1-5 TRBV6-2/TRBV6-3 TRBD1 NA CATDRGQGNQPQHF TGTGCCACCGACAGGGGTCAGGGCAATCAGCCCCAGCATTTT
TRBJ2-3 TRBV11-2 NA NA CPSSLAVGGPGTDTQYF TGTCCCAGCAGCTTAGCTGTGGGGGGGCCCGGCACAGATACGCAGTATTTT
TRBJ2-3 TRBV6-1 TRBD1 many CASSRIGTGDSTDTQYF TGTGCCAGCAGTCGAATAGGGACAGGAGATAGCACAGATACGCAGTATTTT
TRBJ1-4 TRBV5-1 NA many CASSISQGTNEKLFF TGCGCCAGCAGCATCTCCCAGGGGACTAATGAAAAACTGTTTTTT
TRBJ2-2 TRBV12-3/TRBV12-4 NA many CASSRRVLGELFF TGTGCCAGCAGCCGCAGGGTTCTCGGGGAGCTGTTTTTT
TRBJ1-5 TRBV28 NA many CATSRGETFNQPQHF TGTGCCACCTCAAGGGGAGAAACCTTTAATCAGCCCCAGCATTTT
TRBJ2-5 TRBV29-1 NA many CSVDRQGGETQYF TGCAGCGTTGATAGACAGGGAGGAGAGACCCAGTACTTC
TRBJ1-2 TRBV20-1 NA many CSARVSQGQGYTF TGCAGTGCTAGAGTCAGCCAGGGTCAGGGCTACACCTTC
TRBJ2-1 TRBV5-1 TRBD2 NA CASSLAVRASGSPGEQFF TGCGCCAGCAGCTTGGCCGTACGGGCTAGCGGGTCCCCGGGTGAGCAGTTCTTC
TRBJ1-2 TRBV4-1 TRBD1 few CASSQEEGPDRGGDGYTF TGCGCCAGCAGCCAAGAAGAGGGCCCGGACAGGGGAGGCGATGGCTACACCTTC
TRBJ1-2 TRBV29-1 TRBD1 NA CSVGDRETYGYTF TGCAGCGTTGGGGACAGGGAAACCTATGGCTACACCTTC
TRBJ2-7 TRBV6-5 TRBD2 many CDSSSLTSGSDNEQYF TGTGACAGCAGTTCACTGACTAGCGGGAGTGATAACGAGCAGTACTTC
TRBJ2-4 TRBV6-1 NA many CASRTGAKNIQYF TGTGCCAGCAGAACAGGAGCCAAAAACATTCAGTACTTC
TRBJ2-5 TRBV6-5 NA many CASSSSRGYQETQYF TGTGCCAGCAGTTCCTCACGGGGGTACCAAGAGACCCAGTACTTC
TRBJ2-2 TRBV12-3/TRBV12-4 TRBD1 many CATIGQGHTGELFF TGTGCCACCATTGGACAGGGCCACACCGGGGAGCTGTTTTTT
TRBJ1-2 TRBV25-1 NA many CASSELPMNYGYTF TGTGCCAGCAGTGAGTTACCGATGAACTATGGCTACACCTTC
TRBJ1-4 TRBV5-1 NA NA CASSAAWASPTANEKLFF TGCGCCAGCAGCGCTGCCTGGGCCTCCCCAACAGCTAATGAAAAACTGTTTTTT
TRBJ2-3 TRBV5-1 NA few CASTPMAGFTDTQYF TGCGCCAGCACCCCCATGGCAGGGTTCACAGATACGCAGTATTTT
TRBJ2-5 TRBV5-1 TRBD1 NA CASSRQGTETQYF TGCGCCAGCAGCCGACAGGGTACAGAGACCCAGTACTTC
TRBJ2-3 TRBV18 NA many CASSLASDTQYF TGTGCCAGCTCACTTGCCTCGGATACGCAGTATTTT